Following are 27 T cell receptor beta chains from one sample sequenced in a study of T-cell memory formation after mild COVID-19. From the 5' RACE reads, TCRdb called clonotypes with MiXCR, one entry per CDR3 protein. The sample holds some 440,000 distinct CDR3 sequences; roughly 25% are singletons and the top ten take around 13%. Sequenced sample: PBMCs or a T cell subset sorted from them (not recorded which). The receptors were gathered from an adult woman who had mild COVID-19 (a few samples of this study predate the infection). Cell type and time point are not known.

This chain uses TRBV6-2 or TRBV6-3 with TRBJ2-3, with 7 bases fitting TRBD2. V lost 2 bases and J lost 2; bases outside the gene matches: 1. CDR3 length: 14 amino acids. Germline V lookup: CDR1 MNHEY, CDR2 SVGEGT. This CDR3 is CASSYGTNTDTQYF. The DNA of the CDR3 is TGTGCCAGCAGTTACGGGACTAACACAGATACGCAGTATTTT.

Only a few counts were recorded for this clonotype. The chain joins TRBV7-9 to TRBJ2-7, with D perhaps TRBD2 (5 bases). Trimming removed 10 bases from V and 3 bases from J, with 13 bases in between. From germline, CDR1 is SEHNR and CDR2 FQNEAQ (reference sequence). CDR3 length: 12 residues. The CDR3 sequence is CAIGEGIYEQYF. For the CDR3, the DNA is TGTGCCATCGGCGAGGGTATCTACGAGCAGTACTTC.

This chain uses TRBV24-1 with TRBJ1-2; a weak D match, TRBD1 (5 bases). This CDR3 region has 15 residues. Trimming took off 2 bases at V and 6 bases at J, with 15 bases between the two ends. The germline CDR1 and CDR2 sequences are KGHDR and SFDVKD. CDR3 sequence: CATSDSYGGENGYTF. CDR3 nucleotide sequence: TGTGCCACCAGTGATTCCTATGGGGGGGAGAATGGCTACACCTTC.

The sample holds a few counts of this clonotype. V and J are TRBV15 and TRBJ1-6; no definite D call. V dropped 4 bases and J dropped 9 bases, with 19 bases sitting between them. Per the germline V gene, CDR1 is LNHNV and CDR2 is YYDKDF (reference sequence). The CDR3 is 16 amino acids. The CDR3 nucleotides read TGTGCCACCAGCATATCTATGCGGGCCGCCGGTTCACCCCTCCACTTT. Translating gives CATSISMRAAGSPLHF.

V and J are TRBV20-1 and TRBJ1-1, with 8 bases matching TRBD1. Germline loops: CDR1 DFQATT, CDR2 SNEGSKA (reference sequence). This CDR3 is 13 amino acids long. The V segment lost 7 bases and the J segment 0 bases; nucleotides outside the gene matches: 4. The CDR3 DNA reads as TGCAGTGTCAGACAGGGGATGAACACTGAAGCTTTCTTT. The encoded protein is CSVRQGMNTEAFF.

Only a few counts were recorded for this clonotype. The chain combines TRBV11-3 with TRBJ2-5; the match to TRBD2 covers 14 bases. The CDR3 runs 17 residues. V trimming: 5 bases; J trimming: 5 bases; junction bases outside the gene matches: 10. Germline CDR1 is SGHNT and CDR2 is YENEEA. CDR3 region: CASSLGTSGSLGETQYF. CDR3 sequence (DNA): TGTGCCAGCAGCCTGGGGACTAGCGGGAGTTTAGGGGAGACCCAGTACTTC.

The sample holds a few counts of this clonotype. The V and J genes are TRBV15 and TRBJ2-5; D unresolved. V lost 0 bases and J 4 bases, leaving 6 bases between the germline ends. CDR3 size: 13 residues. Germline V gene data show CDR1 as LNHNV and CDR2 as YYDKDF (reference sequence). CDR3 amino acids: CATSRDRRETQYF. The CDR3 region has the DNA TGTGCCACCAGCAGAGACAGGCGAGAGACCCAGTACTTC.

This clonotype was counted only a few times. The CDR3 sequence is CATSDLLSAFF. The CDR3 DNA is TGTGCCACCAGTGATTTGCTTTCAGCTTTCTTT. The gene calls are TRBV24-1 and TRBJ1-1, with no clear D. CDR1 is KGHDR and CDR2 is SFDVKD in the germline V gene. This CDR3 is 11 amino acids long. With 0 bases removed from V and 10 bases from J, the gap between germline ends came to 5 bases.

The chain links TRBV5-1 to TRBJ1-2; unclear D gene. Between the trimmed V and J ends, which lost 0 bases and 2 bases, there was a span of 8 bases. Germline V gene sequence: CDR1 SGHRS, CDR2 YFSETQ. The CDR3 runs 14 residues. In DNA form, the CDR3 reads TGCGCCAGCAGCTTGGGTCCAGAGAACTATGGCTACACCTTC. Translating gives CASSLGPENYGYTF.

This clonotype has a handful of counts. V and J are TRBV5-1 and TRBJ2-7, with D perhaps matching TRBD1 (6 bases). The CDR3 extends over 13 amino acids. In germline, CDR1 is SGHRS, CDR2 YFSETQ. V was trimmed by 0 bases and J by 3 bases, leaving 7 bases between them. Here the CDR3 DNA reads TGCGCCAGCAGCTTGGGGGACATCTACGAGCAGTACTTC. Translated: CASSLGDIYEQYF.

This clonotype was observed at least ten times. The genes are TRBV4-1 and TRBJ2-7; TRBD1 matches 9 bases. Germline CDR1 MGHRA, CDR2 YSYEKL. The V and J ends lost 4 bases and 3 bases, in that order; junction bases with no gene match: 4. The CDR3 sequence is 14 residues long. The CDR3 nucleotides are TGCGCCAGCAGCCGCCGGGACAGGGACTACGAGCAGTACTTC. Protein: CASSRRDRDYEQYF.

The chain has TRBV5-1 and TRBJ2-2; 8 bases match TRBD1. Unmatched junction bases numbered 3, after V lost 5 bases and J lost 6 bases. Germline V gives CDR1 SGHRS, CDR2 YFSETQ. The length of the CDR3 is 13 residues. In DNA form, the CDR3 reads TGCGCCAGCAGGGACAGGGAAGCCGGGGAGCTGTTTTTT. It is translated as CASRDREAGELFF.

This clonotype was recorded a few times. The CDR3 DNA follows: TGTGCCAGCTCACCCGGACTGACAGGGGGCGATGGCTACACCTTC. Translation gives CASSPGLTGGDGYTF. The chain recombines TRBV18 with TRBJ1-2, with 10 bases fitting TRBD1. V shed 3 bases, J shed 6 bases, and the junction held 7 bases outside the gene matches. The CDR3 consists of 15 residues. Per the germline V gene, CDR1 is KGHSH and CDR2 is LQKENI. The full variable domain, with the rest looked up from reference TRBV18 and TRBJ1-2, is NAGVMQNPRHLVRRRGQEARLRCSPMKGHSHVYWYRQLPEEGLKFMVYLQKENIIDESGMPKERFSAEFPKEGPSILRIQQVVRGDSAAYFCASSPGLTGGDGYTFGSGTRLTVV.

This clonotype was counted between two and nine times. The chain has TRBV7-2 and TRBJ2-1, with a tentative D call TRBD2 (6 bases). The length of the CDR3 is 17 residues. The ends were cut back, 3 bases at V and 4 bases at J, with 19 bases in the middle. The germline CDR1 and CDR2 sequences are SGHTA and FQGNSA. This chain's CDR3 is CASSFFAVVGGYNEQFF. Here the CDR3 DNA reads TGTGCCAGCAGCTTTTTTGCTGTAGTGGGGGGATACAATGAGCAGTTCTTC.

The chain uses TRBV6-5 and TRBJ1-2; 7 nucleotides align to TRBD1. With 6 bases clipped from V and 5 bases from J, the junction kept 15 bases outside the gene matches. Germline V lookup: CDR1 MNHEY, CDR2 SVGAGI. This CDR3 region has 16 residues. The CDR3 loop is CASSTLGAGQRYGYTF. The DNA for the CDR3 is TGTGCCAGCAGCACCCTCGGGGCGGGACAGCGATATGGCTACACCTTC.

Ten or more counts support this clonotype. The chain employs TRBV29-1 and TRBJ2-5, with D possibly TRBD1 on 6 matching bases. This CDR3 region has 14 residues. Germline values: CDR1 SQVTM, CDR2 ANQGSEA. V dropped 1 base and J dropped 1 base, with 10 bases sitting between them. The DNA for the CDR3 is TGCAGCGTTGAAGGGGGGCCGGCCCAAGAGACCCAGTACTTC. It translates to CSVEGGPAQETQYF.

This clonotype has more than one count but fewer than ten. The genes are TRBV6-1 and TRBJ2-7; D gene uncertain. This CDR3 has 14 amino acids. CDR1 and CDR2 (germline): MNHNS, SASEGT. V was pared by 6 bases and J by 0 bases, with 12 bases between. CDR3 sequence reads: CASRTALSSYEQYF. The CDR3 DNA reads as TGTGCCAGCAGAACAGCTCTGAGCTCCTACGAGCAGTACTTC.

This chain connects TRBV6-2 or TRBV6-3 to TRBJ2-7; D unresolved. This CDR3 spans 13 amino acids. Germline V CDR1 and CDR2: MNHEY, SVGEGT. With 2 bases removed from V and 4 bases from J, the gap between germline ends came to 9 bases. CDR3 nucleotides: TGTGCCAGCAGTTACGCGATCAATTACGAGCAGTACTTC. This translates into CASSYAINYEQYF.

The rearrangement uses TRBV9 and TRBJ1-2; D not resolved. Looked up from germline, CDR1 is SGDLS and CDR2 is YYNGEE. This CDR3 region has 12 residues. V shed 2 bases and J shed 8 bases, with 10 bases lying between them. CDR3: CASSVPGGGYTF. The DNA for the CDR3 is TGTGCCAGCAGCGTGCCAGGAGGAGGCTACACCTTC.

This chain connects TRBV5-1 to TRBJ2-7; 11 bases map to TRBD1. The CDR3 sequence is 15 residues long. J gave up 7 bases and V 4 bases, and 10 bases lay outside the gene matches. Germline CDR1 is SGHRS and CDR2 is YFSETQ. CDR3 protein: CASSPTGQGVGEQYF. Written as DNA, the CDR3 is TGCGCCAGCAGCCCAACGGGACAGGGGGTCGGGGAGCAGTACTTC.

The CDR3 reads CASSVVGGPYGYTF. Written as DNA, the CDR3 is TGTGCCAGCAGCGTAGTCGGGGGCCCCTATGGCTACACCTTC. The chain joins TRBV9 to TRBJ1-2, with D possibly TRBD1 on 6 matching bases. The CDR3 length is 14 residues. The germline gives CDR1 SGDLS, CDR2 YYNGEE. V shed 0 bases and J shed 4 bases, with 10 bases lying between them.

This chain connects TRBV7-9 to TRBJ2-7, with 9 bases fitting TRBD1. The CDR3 has 15 residues. The trim removed 4 bases at V and 6 bases at J, leaving 10 bases unmatched. Germline V lookup: CDR1 SEHNR, CDR2 FQNEAQ (reference sequence). This chain's CDR3 is CASSSTGTGRIEQYF. DNA for the CDR3: TGTGCCAGCAGCTCCACCGGGACAGGGAGGATCGAGCAGTACTTC. The entire variable domain, with the rest obtained from reference TRBV7-9 and TRBJ2-7, is as follows: DTGVSQNPRHKITKRGQNVTFRCDPISEHNRLYWYRQTLGQGPEFLTYFQNEAQLEKSRLLSDRFSAERPKGSFSTLEIQRTEQGDSAMYLCASSSTGTGRIEQYFGPGTRLTVT.

This clonotype was seen more than once but under ten times. This chain links TRBV27 with TRBJ1-6; no definite D call. CDR3 length equals 17 residues. Germline loops: CDR1 MNHEY, CDR2 SMNVEV (reference sequence). V lost 4 bases and J lost 0, with 13 bases in between. The DNA of the CDR3 is TGTGCCAGCAGTTCCCTGGCGGACCTCTCCTATAATTCACCCCTCCACTTT. This sequence encodes CASSSLADLSYNSPLHF.

The chain links TRBV6-5 to TRBJ1-1; a weak D match, TRBD1 (5 bases). Between the trimmed V and J ends, which lost 4 bases and 2 bases, there was a span of 17 bases. Germline-derived CDR1 and CDR2 are MNHEY and SVGAGI. The CDR3 runs to 16 residues. CDR3 region: CASSFRSGPTNTEAFF. The CDR3 DNA sequence: TGTGCCAGCAGTTTCCGCTCGGGACCAACTAACACTGAAGCTTTCTTT.

This clonotype has a single count. A junction end diverges from the germline sequence, so it may reflect a read error. V is TRBV9 and J is TRBJ2-7; 11 bases are a match to TRBD2. Germline CDR1 reads SGDLS; CDR2 reads YYNGEE. The CDR3 loop spans 12 amino acids. The CDR3 protein is CASSVSGGEPYF. As DNA, the CDR3 is TGTGCCAGCAGCGTTAGCGGGGGGGAGCCGTACTTC.

A few counts support this clonotype. The V gene is TRBV29-1, the J gene TRBJ1-1, with D uncertain. The CDR3 is 12 amino acids. Germline loops: CDR1 SQVTM, CDR2 ANQGSEA. The V and J ends lost 4 bases and 4 bases respectively, with 10 bases between them. CDR3 coding DNA: TGCAGCGTTGTTTCGGTACTCACTGAAGCTTTCTTT. This encodes CSVVSVLTEAFF.

The chain carries TRBV9 and TRBJ2-2; TRBD1 matches at 7 bases. Germline V lookup: CDR1 SGDLS, CDR2 YYNGEE. This CDR3 comprises 16 residues. The V gene end was trimmed by 4 bases and the J gene end by 4 bases; junction bases not matched to a gene: 10. CDR3 in DNA: TGTGCCAGCAGCAAGCAGACAGGGTCGGTCACCGGGGAGCTGTTTTTT. Translating gives CASSKQTGSVTGELFF.